This T cell receptor (beta chain) was observed in a study of PD-L1 blockade in urothelial cancer (TCRdb year 2017). Regarding the research as a whole: All patients started therapy in about 2014 and received atezolizumab 1,200 mg intravenously every 3 weeks. About 90% of the 29 patients were identified as males with urothelial cancer of bladder origin, and a prior smoking history was reported by 18 of 29 patients. An ECOG performance status of 0 or 1 was recorded for the patients, and 0 to 3 prior chemotherapy regimens had been received by the patients. Blood samples were analyzed at 3 weeks after treatment start (second dose) and at 6 weeks after treatment start. Blood samples gave median yields of about 150,000 T cells and some 80,000 unique TCRs, along with a median clonality of 0.080. An exploratory multi-omic analysis was conducted of the somatic, immune and clinical correlates of response to PD-L1 blockade with atezolizumab in urothelial cancer. Pretreatment tumor samples, along with matched peripheral blood serially collected before and after atezolizumab treatment, were subjected to TCR sequencing. Progression-free survival longer than 6 months counted as durable clinical benefit, and TCR features were additionally tested against both progression-free and overall survival. In the same patients, pretreatment tumors underwent whole exome sequencing and RNA sequencing in addition to TCR sequencing. Ten or so patients reached durable clinical benefit, while 20 patients did not. Twenty-nine patients had pretreatment blood TCR-seq, about 24 had at least one posttreatment blood collection, and about 24 had tumor TCR-seq.

Synthetic TCR analog templates were spiked into each PCR so that absolute template abundance could be estimated from read counts. The immunoSEQ assay was used to amplify TCRbeta CDR3 regions from genomic DNA with bias-controlled V and J gene primers. Rearranged TCRbeta segments were sequenced at approximately 20X coverage. In the authors' own workflow: Sequencing errors were corrected by clustering and CDR3s were annotated against IMGT to assign V, D and J genes. Downstream analyses used only productive TCRbeta rearrangements and left out out-of-frame or stop-codon sequences. To compute clonality, Shannon entropy was normalized by the log of the number of unique productive sequences and then subtracted from one. Clones differing between time points or between blood and tumor were identified by Fisher's exact test with Benjamini-Hochberg correction at adjusted p below 0.01. This immuneACCESS table, as held by TCRdb, lists in-frame sequences with V and J called but not all clones. Of the missing ones, under half trace to an unresolved V gene in checked studies; the others have no known cause. V and J calls plus clone size are reproduced from that table; the DNA served to infer D and trimming. The sample contains some 120,000 clones, 80% to 90% of them found a single time. Under 2% of the sample belongs to the ten largest clones.

In the paper's terms, the time point label means: peripheral blood 6 weeks after treatment start. A total of approximately 27 patients with locally advanced or metastatic urothelial carcinoma, treated at Memorial Sloan Kettering on a trial protocol, made up the cohort. Peripheral blood mononuclear cells were collected from each patient pretreatment and during treatment, giving between 1 and 8 total time points per patient. The Qiagen DNeasy Blood extraction kit was used to purify genomic DNA from total PBMCs and from tumor samples. Collected pretreatment and during treatment, PBMCs were isolated and stored as previously described. As concerns this clone: Its specific antigen is unknown. Base qualities were left out, and no much larger clone turns up one base away.

What the study reported, not specific to this receptor: A pretreatment peripheral blood TCR clonality below the median was linked to improved progression-free and overall survival. At 3 weeks after the start of treatment, tumor-associated TCR clones in peripheral blood had expanded more in patients with durable benefit (n ≈ 20, p = 0.022). Small sample size (n ≈ 28) and many exploratory analyses mean the results are intended to be hypothesis-generating.

CDR1 and CDR2 are read off the germline V gene as ENHRY and SYGVKD. V is trimmed back by 6 bases and J by 4 bases, and the junction contains 3 bases that no gene match accounts for. The CDR3, cysteine through phenylalanine, is 15 amino acids long. The read is trimmed to its CDR3 DNA, 45 bases read in frame from base 1. This sample comprised PBMCs, obtained around atezolizumab (anti-PD-L1) treatment. This TCR was recovered from a man aged 60-69 years with urothelial cancer. The chain is made from TRBV10-3 and TRBJ2-2; 12 of the junction bases match TRBD1. The CDR3 protein: CAIRGQGAVTGELFF. The nucleotide sequence is TGTGCCATCAGGGGACAGGGGGCCGTCACCGGGGAGCTGTTTTTT.